This passage covers 25 T cell receptor beta chains from one sample sequenced in a study of monozygotic twins with inflammatory bowel disease. TCRdb derives one entry per CDR3 protein from the 5' RACE reads, leaving out DNA. The data include approximately 160,000 distinct CDR3 sequences; the top ten clones carry roughly 7%. The sample was blood. Receptor source: a human donor with ulcerative colitis or Crohn's disease, or a healthy co-twin of an affected twin (not recorded which).

The V call is TRBV12-3 or TRBV12-4, the J call TRBJ1-5; TCRdb designates TRBD1, a call that cannot be tested without DNA. The CDR3 is 15 residues long. The CDR3 loop is CASSPRGGPNQPQHF.

The chain employs TRBV5-5 and TRBJ2-1. The CDR3 sequence is 11 residues long. Looked up from germline, CDR1 is SGHKS and CDR2 is YYEKEE (reference sequence). The CDR3 reads CASSFPNEQFF.

The chain is built from TRBV12-3 or TRBV12-4 and TRBJ1-2. The CDR3 length is 14 residues. The CDR3: CASSLNSDGYGYTF.

The CDR3 sequence: CASSQRGRAGPYNEQFF. The chain is built from TRBV6-1 and TRBJ2-1; TCRdb selects TRBD1, and the lack of DNA leaves this call unchecked. CDR1 MNHNS and CDR2 SASEGT come from the germline V gene. The CDR3 is 17 amino acids.

The chain employs TRBV12-5 and TRBJ1-2. The CDR3 has 16 residues. Germline loops: CDR1 LGHNT, CDR2 FRNRAP. The CDR3 sequence is CASGPSRQGTNYGYTF.

The chain employs TRBV18 and TRBJ1-2. The germline V gene has CDR1 KGHSH and CDR2 LQKENI. The CDR3 extends over 14 amino acids. CDR3 sequence: CASSRQGHDYGYTF.

This chain connects TRBV7-6 to TRBJ2-7. The CDR3 contains 14 residues. Per the germline V gene, CDR1 is SGHVS and CDR2 is FNYEAQ. CDR3 loop: CASSKSQGPYEQYF.

The CDR3 sequence is CASSPIAGSGETQYF. This chain uses TRBV27 with TRBJ2-5; the D gene TCRdb calls, TRBD1, cannot be checked with no DNA. Germline values: CDR1 MNHEY, CDR2 SMNVEV (reference sequence). The CDR3 extends over 15 amino acids.

The chain couples TRBV6-6 to TRBJ2-7; TCRdb's assignment of TRBD1 cannot be checked, as there is no DNA. This CDR3 is built from 13 residues. CDR1 and CDR2 from the germline V gene are MNHNY and SVGAGI (reference sequence). The CDR3 is CASSSRGRHEQYF.

The CDR3 spells CASSSPGKANTGELFF. This chain links TRBV5-1 with TRBJ2-2. The germline gives CDR1 SGHRS, CDR2 YFSETQ. The CDR3 totals 16 residues.

The J gene is TRBJ2-3, the V gene TRBV25-1; TCRdb's D call of TRBD2 is untestable without DNA. Germline CDR1 reads MGHDK; CDR2 reads SYGVNS. This CDR3 spans 15 amino acids. The CDR3 sequence: CASSGAGGLTDTQYF.

This chain links TRBV28 with TRBJ1-4; TCRdb's D call, TRBD1, is unchecked because there is no DNA. Germline assignment: CDR1 MDHEN and CDR2 SYDVKM. The CDR3 is made up of 15 amino acids. The CDR3 loop is CASSSPTGGSEKLFF.

This chain connects TRBV5-1 to TRBJ2-1; no DNA is available, so the TRBD2 call from TCRdb remains unchecked. Germline V lookup: CDR1 SGHRS, CDR2 YFSETQ. This CDR3 contains 16 residues. The CDR3 region is CASSPRTSGVYNEQFF.

The chain carries TRBV12-3 or TRBV12-4 and TRBJ1-1; the D call of TRBD1 rests on TCRdb alone, since no DNA is present to check it. The CDR3 length is 15 residues. The CDR3 loop reads CASSLYPGAATEAFF.

Here the CDR3 reads CASSEARETYEQYF. This chain joins TRBV2 and TRBJ2-7. The germline V gene encodes CDR1 SNHLY and CDR2 FYNNEI. This CDR3 spans 14 amino acids.

The chain uses TRBV29-1 and TRBJ1-1. Germline values: CDR1 SQVTM, CDR2 ANQGSEA. This CDR3 spans 14 amino acids. The CDR3 sequence: CSVGRGGMNTEAFF.

V usage is TRBV10-3 and J usage is TRBJ2-5; with no DNA, the TCRdb D assignment of TRBD2 cannot be verified. Germline V gene data show CDR1 as ENHRY and CDR2 as SYGVKD. This CDR3 is built from 13 residues. The CDR3 loop is CAIRTSGQETQYF.

The CDR3 loop is CASGNNQPQHF. The chain carries TRBV4-1 and TRBJ1-5. Germline lookup yields CDR1 MGHRA and CDR2 YSYEKL. This CDR3 contains 11 residues.

The chain employs TRBV12-3 or TRBV12-4 and TRBJ1-1; TCRdb names TRBD1, which stays unverified in the absence of DNA. The CDR3 totals 14 residues. CDR3 residues: CASSLEQGAGEAFF.

The chain recombines TRBV9 with TRBJ1-2; as DNA is missing, the TRBD1 call by TCRdb cannot be tested. The germline CDR1 and CDR2 sequences are SGDLS and YYNGEE. CDR3 length: 13 residues. The CDR3 here is CASSVPGVRGYTF.

J is TRBJ2-4 and V is TRBV7-9. The CDR3 contains 14 residues. Germline CDR1 reads SEHNR; CDR2 reads FQNEAQ (reference sequence). The CDR3 reads CASSFQSGKNIQYF. Full variable domain (outside the CDR3, taken from reference TRBV7-9 and TRBJ2-4): DTGVSQNPRHKITKRGQNVTFRCDPISEHNRLYWYRQTLGQGPEFLTYFQNEAQLEKSRLLSDRFSAERPKGSFSTLEIQRTEQGDSAMYLCASSFQSGKNIQYFGAGTRLSVL.

V is TRBV20-1 and J is TRBJ2-7; as DNA is missing, the TRBD1 call by TCRdb cannot be tested. The CDR3 is 14 amino acids. Germline V gene sequence: CDR1 DFQATT, CDR2 SNEGSKA (reference sequence). CDR3 residues: CSASPRGTGLKQYF.

The V gene is TRBV29-1, the J gene TRBJ1-2. Per germline, CDR1 SQVTM and CDR2 ANQGSEA. CDR3 length: 17 residues. The CDR3 protein is CSVEGYIQSGPVNGYTF.

J is TRBJ2-7 and V is TRBV11-2; TCRdb indicates TRBD1, and absent DNA this call remains unverified. This CDR3 region has 14 residues. CDR1 and CDR2 (germline): SGHAT, FQNNGV. The CDR3 here is CASSRSRDGYEQYF.

V gene TRBV29-1 combines with J gene TRBJ1-1; TCRdb selects TRBD1, and the lack of DNA leaves this call unchecked. The CDR3 loop spans 13 amino acids. Germline CDR1 SQVTM, CDR2 ANQGSEA. CDR3 protein: CSVRTGVSTEAFF.